The entry that follows covers one TCR beta chain sequence. The antigen is not known. Germline lookup yields CDR1 MDHEN and CDR2 SYDVKM. The CDR3 totals 17 residues. With 7 bases clipped from V and 0 bases from J, the junction kept 12 bases outside the gene matches. This specimen comes from a study of identifying expanded T cells in peripheral blood. Findings and limits, study-wide: Over about two and four weeks, about 17 and 20 clones changed, versus around 1.2 between replicates. Clone count variance between two-week samples rose with total template count.

Data came from immunoSEQ multiplex PCR; TCRdb stores just in-frame clones and leaves some out. Here the sample spans 55,000 to 75,000 clones, around 87% being singletons. V is TRBV28 and J is TRBJ2-3; 8 positions agree with TRBD2. Specimen: blood. This clonotype was obtained from a person aged 18 to 70 in good health. This CDR3 reads CASTSSLAGYSTDTQYF. In nucleotides, the CDR3 is TGTGCCAGCACCTCCTCCTTAGCGGGGTATAGCACAGATACGCAGTATTTT.